One and the same sample provided the 8 T cell receptor beta chains below, sequenced in a study of CD8 T cells in Susac syndrome. Reverse transcription of about 0.5 to 1 ug RNA used random hexamers. From the immunoSEQ multiplex PCR reads, TCRdb called clonotypes with MiXCR, one entry per CDR3 protein. Of 100,000 to 150,000 distinct CDR3 sequences in the sample, about 92% were seen once. The material sequenced was CD4+ T cells from PBMCs. The receptors shown here come from a human donor with multiple sclerosis.

The CDR3 nucleotides are TGTGCCAGCTCACCCTGGCAAGAAGGCTACACCTTC. This translates into CASSPWQEGYTF. The chain has TRBV18 and TRBJ1-2, with D unclear. V lost 3 bases and J lost 8, with 10 bases in between. In germline, CDR1 is KGHSH, CDR2 LQKENI. CDR3 size: 12 residues.

The rearrangement joins TRBV3-1 to TRBJ2-7; D gene uncertain. The CDR3 contains 16 residues. Trimming left V 4 bases short and J 6 bases short, with 22 bases between. CDR1 is LGHDT, CDR2 YNNKEL, per germline (reference sequence). CDR3 amino acids: CASSPGSLGSFGEQYF. The CDR3 nucleotides read TGTGCCAGCAGCCCCGGCAGTTTGGGTAGTTTTGGCGAGCAGTACTTC.

The rearrangement joins TRBV6-1 to TRBJ1-6; perhaps TRBD1 as D (6 bases). The CDR3 spans 16 residues. Germline V lookup: CDR1 MNHNS, CDR2 SASEGT. Trimming cost V 6 bases and J 5 bases, with 17 bases left between them. The CDR3 DNA sequence: TGTGCCAGCAGCCCCTGGGTGACAGGCAATAATTCACCCCTCCACTTT. Protein sequence: CASSPWVTGNNSPLHF.

The V call is TRBV7-3, the J call TRBJ2-3; D is unclear. The length of the CDR3 is 14 residues. V lost 2 bases to trimming and J lost 3 bases, with 9 bases between them. CDR1 and CDR2 (germline): SGHTA, FQGTGA. The CDR3 DNA is TGTGCCAGCAGCTTAGGCACCGCAACAGATACGCAGTATTTT. This encodes CASSLGTATDTQYF. Using reference TRBV7-3 and TRBJ2-3 for the parts outside the CDR3, the full variable domain is GAGVSQTPSNKVTEKGKYVELRCDPISGHTALYWYRQSLGQGPEFLIYFQGTGAADDSGLPNDRFFAVRPEGSVSTLKIQRTERGDSAVYLCASSLGTATDTQYFGPGTRLTVL.

V is TRBV4-3 and J is TRBJ2-4; 15 nucleotides agree with TRBD2. With 0 bases clipped from V and 7 bases from J, the junction kept 10 bases outside the gene matches. This CDR3 contains 19 residues. Germline assignment: CDR1 LGHNA and CDR2 YSLEER. In DNA form, the CDR3 reads TGCGCCAGCAGCCAAGACGATGGACTAGCGGGGGGGCGGGCGAACATTCAGTACTTC. Amino acids: CASSQDDGLAGGRANIQYF.

V gene TRBV7-2 combines with J gene TRBJ2-7; D ambiguous. Deletions cut 6 bases from V and 3 bases from J, with 15 bases between. Per the germline V gene, CDR1 is SGHTA and CDR2 is FQGNSA. The CDR3 has 14 amino acids. The DNA of the CDR3 is TGTGCCAGCAGTCGGTGGGCCTTAGACTACGAGCAGTACTTC. This translates into CASSRWALDYEQYF.

The rearrangement links TRBV29-1 to TRBJ1-2; D not certain. Germline V gene lookup returns CDR1 SQVTM and CDR2 ANQGSEA. The CDR3 has 9 amino acids. V lost 2 bases and J lost 8, with 3 bases in between. CDR3 protein: CSVERGYTF. Here the CDR3 DNA reads TGCAGCGTTGAAAGGGGCTACACCTTC.

The V gene is TRBV7-9, the J gene TRBJ1-5, with D perhaps matching TRBD1 (6 bases). CDR1 SEHNR and CDR2 FQNEAQ come from the germline V gene (reference sequence). V lost 6 bases to trimming and J lost 5 bases, with 11 bases between them. The CDR3 extends over 13 amino acids. The DNA of the CDR3 is TGTGCCAGCAGTCGGGAGGGGGATCAGCCCCAGCATTTT. Its translation is CASSREGDQPQHF.